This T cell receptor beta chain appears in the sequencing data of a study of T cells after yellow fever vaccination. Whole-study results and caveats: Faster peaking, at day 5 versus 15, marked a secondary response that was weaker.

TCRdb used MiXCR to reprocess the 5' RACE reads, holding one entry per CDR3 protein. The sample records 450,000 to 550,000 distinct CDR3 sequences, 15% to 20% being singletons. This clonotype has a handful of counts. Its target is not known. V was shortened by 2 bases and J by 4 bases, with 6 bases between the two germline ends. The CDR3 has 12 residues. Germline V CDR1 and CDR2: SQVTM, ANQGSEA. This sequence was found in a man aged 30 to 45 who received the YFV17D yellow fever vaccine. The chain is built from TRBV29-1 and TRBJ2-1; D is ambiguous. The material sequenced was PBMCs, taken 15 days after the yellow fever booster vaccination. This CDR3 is CSVESVYNEQFF. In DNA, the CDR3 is TGCAGCGTTGAATCCGTTTACAATGAGCAGTTCTTC.